The text below deals with one TCR beta chain. Produced via immunoSEQ multiplex PCR; TCRdb's table is partial and in-frame only. The sample lists over 200,000 clones; approximately 82% were seen once. The CDR3 extends over 13 amino acids. After removal of 3 bases from V and 12 bases from J, the junction contained 6 bases not matched to a gene. Germline-derived CDR1 and CDR2 are LNHDA and SQIVND (reference sequence). These data are taken from a study of blood T cell repertoires in COVID-19. The chain couples TRBV19 to TRBJ2-1; 9 bases fit TRBD2. Input material: peripheral blood. The clonotype was recovered from a woman aged 50 to 65 with acute or convalescent COVID-19. CDR3 nucleotides: TGTGCCAGTAGTATGTTAGCGGGAGTGGCGCAGTTCTTC. It translates to CASSMLAGVAQFF.